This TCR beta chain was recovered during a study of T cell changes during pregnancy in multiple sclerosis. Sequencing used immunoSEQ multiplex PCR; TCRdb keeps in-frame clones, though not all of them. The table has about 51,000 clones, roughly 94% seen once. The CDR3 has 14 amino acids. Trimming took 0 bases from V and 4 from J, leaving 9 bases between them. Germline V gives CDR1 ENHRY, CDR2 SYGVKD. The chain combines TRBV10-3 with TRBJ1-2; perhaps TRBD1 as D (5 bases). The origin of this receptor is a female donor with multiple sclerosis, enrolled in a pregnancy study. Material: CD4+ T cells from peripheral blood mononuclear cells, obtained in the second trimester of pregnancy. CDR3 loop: CAISESGRVYGYTF. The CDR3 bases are TGTGCCATCAGTGAGTCTGGCAGGGTCTATGGCTACACCTTC.